This T cell receptor (beta chain) was recorded in a study of lymphopenia after photon versus proton radiotherapy. Study-wide results and limits: Under photons, naive T cells and diversity fell while effector/memory populations rose. A bigger post-nadir fall in TCR diversity correlated inversely with survival time in deceased patients.

CDR1 and CDR2 (germline): MNHEY, SMNVEV (reference sequence). The CDR3 is 13 amino acids. V was shortened by 5 bases and J by 2 bases, with 9 bases between the two germline ends. Only in-frame clones appear in the TCRdb table, and some are missing; sequencing was by immunoSEQ multiplex PCR. The sample holds more than 45,000 clones, approximately 92% seen once. Turning to this clone: No antigen is known for it.

Sequenced material: peripheral blood, taken from a patient treated with photon-based radiotherapy. The chain joins TRBV27 to TRBJ1-1; unclear D gene. The sequence was collected from a woman aged 40 to 50 with cholangiocarcinoma. The CDR3 here is CASSPNFNTEAFF. The CDR3 nucleotides read TGTGCCAGCAGTCCCAATTTCAACACTGAAGCTTTCTTT.